The sequence of this TCR beta chain was determined in a study of shared clonotypes between healthy human individuals (dated by TCRdb to the early 2020s). Background for the entire study: The cohort included three men and a couple of women between 18 and 49 years of age. Per donor, leukapheresis produced somewhere between about 0.9 and 10 billion PBMCs. Different laboratories and diverse techniques were used to prepare libraries and sequence TCR repertoires, to increase sequencing depth and limit assay-specific biases. To estimate repertoire size and how much clonotype sharing occurs between individuals, the study deeply sequenced the blood TCR repertoires of roughly 5 healthy adults. For each donor, CD4 naive and CD4 memory were each given three plates, CD8 naive was given two plates, and CD8 memory was given one plate. Summary of the overall study and its limitations: Even with the large sequencing depth, rarefaction of the sorted-subset datasets indicated that sequencing was incomplete. Sharing across several donors was observed for around 5% of naive CD4, under 4% of naive CD8, over 2% of memory CD4, and around 0.44% of memory CD8 clonotypes. Naive subsets generally had larger estimated clonotype richness than memory subsets. Compared with non-shared clonotypes, clonotypes shared by all four sorted-subset donors had higher generation probabilities. Based on pairwise subsampling, the degree of clonotype sharing among donors was expected to be affected by sequencing depth. Because the study included only a small number of donors, the genetic and exposure-history diversity represented was limited. Sampling was limited to blood, and TCR repertoires in tissue likely differ from TCR repertoires in blood.

TCR CDR3 regions were amplified from genomic DNA by multiplex PCR using the deep immunoSEQ assay. For each cell subset, the extracted genomic DNA was distributed evenly across all wells of several immunoSEQ 96-well plates, and each plate served as one replicate. Each replicate PCR for sorted subsets received 200 ng genomic DNA, equal to about 30,000 T cell genomes. The purified libraries were quantified using a Qubit 3.0 fluorometer, sized with a Bioanalyzer 2100, and then quantified again using the KAPA Library Quantification kit. Every immunoSEQ 96-well plate was sequenced on a dedicated single-read 150-cycle Illumina NextSeq 550 flow cell. As for the authors' bioinformatics: Because only junctional sequences without quality scores were contained in the immunoSEQ output, filtering matching that applied to full-length reads could not be performed. Sequences were annotated with PyIR, a Python wrapper for IgBLAST v1.9, using IMGT germline references to assign V/J genes and CDR3. Reads were filtered out if the reads had weak V/J assignments (E-value above 1e-6), no CDR3, stop codons, out-of-frame junctions, or ambiguous translated residues. V3J clonotypes were defined as sequences sharing an identical inferred V gene, J gene, and CDR3 amino acid sequence. Percentage overlap between repertoires was computed as shared unique clonotypes divided by the size of the smaller repertoire. Repertoire richness was assessed with RTK rarefaction, the Chao1 estimator, and Recon v2.1 estimates of unobserved clonotypes. Generation probabilities were computed with OLGA for all TCRbeta clonotypes obtained by the gDNA method from four donors. Drawn from immuneACCESS, this table holds only the in-frame rearrangements with V and J called that TCRdb kept. Clones are partly lost; checked studies trace under half to an unresolved V gene and leave the rest unexplained. The DNA gave D and trimming, while V, J and clone size come from that table. This sample comprises roughly 650,000 clones, 97% of them detected only once. About 0.06% of the sample is held by the ten biggest clonotypes.

Healthy HIV-negative adults with no recently reported acute infections or vaccinations were included as donors. Only Caucasian adults living in Nashville, Tennessee, USA were represented among the donors. CD4+ T cells were enriched by magnetic negative selection, after which naive cells were positively selected on CD45RA and the negative fraction was taken as the memory subset. After blood collection by leukapheresis, PBMCs were isolated using Ficoll-Histopaque density gradient centrifugation and then cryopreserved in the vapor phase of liquid nitrogen. Analytical flow cytometry was used to check the purity and quantity of each magnetically sorted T cell population. Genomic DNA was isolated from each sorted fraction and quantified by UV absorbance on a Nanodrop 2000c. At the junction V is shortened by 3 bases and J by 4 bases, with 10 bases in between. CDR1 and CDR2 are read off the germline V gene as MDHEN and SYDVKM. Inclusive of the bounding cysteine and phenylalanine, the CDR3 is 13 residues long. The CDR3 DNA has 39 bases and is translated from base 1.

Points on this clone: Its recognized antigen is unknown. There are no base qualities to consult, and no much larger clone falls within one base.

This chain is built from TRBV28 and TRBJ2-7; the D gene cannot be named for sure. The sample was naive CD4+ T cells sorted from blood. Reading the label with the study, this specimen's cell subset or site is: CD45RA+ positively selected. The TCR was taken from a woman aged 30 to 39 in good health. This receptor has the CDR3 CASSFPPPYEQYF. In nucleotides, the sequence is TGTGCCAGCAGTTTCCCCCCCCCGTACGAGCAGTACTTC.